This record looks at one T cell receptor (beta chain) sequence and its context. These data originate in a study of human T cells and chemical hapten exposure. The time point was: patch test 3, about 24 weeks after DPC sensitization. Regarding treatment: therapeutic diphenylcyclopropenone sensitization with weekly scalp DPC. TCRdb independently ran MiXCR on the RACE reads; one entry per CDR3 protein. Here the sample spans some 180,000 distinct CDR3 sequences, around 25% being singletons. This clonotype was obtained from a woman aged 40 to 55 with alopecia areata. Some clones in this sample may be carry-over from other donors' samples. The source material was whole blood, sampled in connection with sensitization to the hapten diphenylcyclopropenone (DPC).

CDR3 in DNA: TGCAGTGCTAGAGATACGAGTAGTCTCTACGAGCAGTACTTC. This encodes CSARDTSSLYEQYF. V and J are TRBV20-1 and TRBJ2-7; no clear D gene. The germline CDR1 and CDR2 sequences are DFQATT and SNEGSKA (reference sequence). Trimming took off 0 bases at V and 3 bases at J, with 12 bases between the two ends. There are 14 residues in the CDR3.